This record looks at one T cell receptor (beta chain) sequence and its context. The CDR3 has 15 amino acids. Germline lookup yields CDR1 SGHNT and CDR2 YYREEE (reference sequence). V was trimmed by 6 bases and J by 5 bases, leaving 20 bases between them. This specimen comes from a study of blood T cell repertoires in COVID-19. Across the study: Sources were T cells, B-cell-depleted T cells, or PBMCs; the material itself was cDNA or gDNA.

Sequencing used immunoSEQ multiplex PCR; TCRdb keeps in-frame clones, though not all of them. There are about 200,000 clones in the sample; roughly 79% occur only once, and 6.9% lies in the top ten. The receptor was isolated from a human donor with acute or convalescent COVID-19. The donor label of this sample is uncertain. The chain links TRBV5-4 to TRBJ2-5, with D possibly TRBD2 on 6 matching bases. Sequencing was carried out using peripheral blood. This chain's CDR3 is CASTQWGRAGETQYF. The CDR3 nucleotides are TGTGCCAGCACCCAATGGGGCAGGGCGGGGGAGACCCAGTACTTC.